The clone carrying this T cell receptor beta chain was seen repeatedly, ten times or more. This specimen belongs to a study of T-cell reconstitution after alpha-beta-depleted transplantation in children. This sample's TCRbeta library carried unique molecular identifier barcodes. MiXCR was run by TCRdb on the PCR reads, yielding one entry per CDR3 protein. In the table there are 200,000 to 250,000 distinct CDR3 sequences, 12% of which are singletons. The CDR3 covers 15 residues. CDR1 is SEHNR, CDR2 FQNEAQ, per germline (reference sequence). V lost 3 bases and J lost 7; bases outside the gene matches: 10.

This clonotype originated in a human donor who donated a stem cell graft to a child with acute lymphoblastic leukemia. The chain couples TRBV7-9 to TRBJ2-7; 9 bases fit TRBD1. The sample here was PBMCs from the stem cell graft donor, taken from the stem cell graft. The CDR3 here is CASSFGDREPKEQYF. In DNA, the CDR3 is TGTGCCAGCAGCTTTGGGGACAGGGAACCTAAGGAGCAGTACTTC.